This TCR beta chain was recovered during a study of T cell responses to AZD1222 COVID-19 vaccine (dated by TCRdb to about 2021). Context from the whole study: A total of just over 230 trial participants underwent TCR sequencing, of whom 207 had received two doses of AZD1222 and roughly 26 had received two doses of the MenACWY control vaccine. Enrollment into the trials was organized by age into subgroups of 18-55, 56-69 and 70-plus years, and those subgroups contained 148, 28 and 57 TCR-sequenced participants, respectively. The research as a whole found: Conclusions about previously exposed vaccinees are limited, since just a handful of AZD1222 recipients were seropositive for SARS-CoV-2 at baseline. Nearly half of unique spike-specific TCRs reportedly recognized epitopes outside regions mutated in the B.1.351 and B.1.1.7 variants. Participants were mostly white British and included more females than males, and it was suggested by the authors that clonal diversity may have been underestimated. Spike-specific TCR breadth and depth rose significantly after two AZD1222 doses compared with day 0 and with MenACWY recipients. No day 14 peak-response samples were available, so repertoires were characterized only after the peak T cell response. In the small 56-69-year group, the increase in depth fell short of significance, most likely because of low power. The vaccine-associated CD4 TCRs covered the entire spike protein, and the dominant responses fell in regions 160-218 and 743-854.

The time point label for this specimen denotes: about 28 days (+/-7) after the second vaccine dose. AZD1222 recipients with second doses at about 4 weeks or about 12 weeks were pooled, because spike-specific TCR depth and breadth did not differ between schedules. Vaccinee samples came from UK trials COV001 and COV002, including a single-blind randomized controlled phase 2/3 trial of AZD1222 (ChAdOx1 nCoV-19) in healthy adults. For TCRbeta chain sequencing, PBMC samples from trial participants were taken at day 0 and at day 28 after the second dose. Concerning this clone itself: Its antigen remains undetermined. Base qualities are not provided; no much larger clone lies one nucleotide away.

The CDR3 goes from the cysteine to the phenylalanine over 14 residues. The only DNA kept is the CDR3, 42 bases in frame from the first base. V gives up 3 bases and J gives up 7 bases, and the segment between their germline ends measures 12 bases. For CDR1 and CDR2, the germline V gene lists MDHEN and SYDVKM. The CDR3 regions of human TCRbeta chains were analyzed by immunosequencing. The original pipeline was this. TCRs in the repertoires were matched against a reference library of SARS-CoV-2-specific TCRs that had been generated with the MIRA antigen-specificity platform. Breadth was defined as the fraction of unique TCRs that were SARS-CoV-2-associated. Depth was defined as the fraction of total T cells that were SARS-CoV-2-associated. Each spike-specific TCR was assigned to its reactive spike region and to a CD4 or CD8 class using the MIRA data. Log10-transformed breadth and depth values were compared by one-way ANOVA with Sidak's multiple comparisons tests. TCRdb mirrors the immuneACCESS table, restricted to in-frame sequences. Some clones are absent from its copies; in checked studies, under half trace to an unresolved V gene, and the reason for the others is unknown. Clone size and the V and J calls come from that table; the DNA yielded D and trimming. This sample has over 120,000 clones in its table, and 92% of those were observed once. Around 3.5% of the sample rests with the top ten.

The receptor was isolated from an adult who received the AZD1222 COVID-19 vaccine. The material sequenced was peripheral blood, taken 28 days after the second AZD1222 dose. The chain employs TRBV28 and TRBJ1-4, with no D gene named confidently. Read as DNA, the sequence is TGTGCCAGCAGTTTGGCGGGGAGAGGTGAAAAACTGTTTTTT. This gives the protein CASSLAGRGEKLFF.